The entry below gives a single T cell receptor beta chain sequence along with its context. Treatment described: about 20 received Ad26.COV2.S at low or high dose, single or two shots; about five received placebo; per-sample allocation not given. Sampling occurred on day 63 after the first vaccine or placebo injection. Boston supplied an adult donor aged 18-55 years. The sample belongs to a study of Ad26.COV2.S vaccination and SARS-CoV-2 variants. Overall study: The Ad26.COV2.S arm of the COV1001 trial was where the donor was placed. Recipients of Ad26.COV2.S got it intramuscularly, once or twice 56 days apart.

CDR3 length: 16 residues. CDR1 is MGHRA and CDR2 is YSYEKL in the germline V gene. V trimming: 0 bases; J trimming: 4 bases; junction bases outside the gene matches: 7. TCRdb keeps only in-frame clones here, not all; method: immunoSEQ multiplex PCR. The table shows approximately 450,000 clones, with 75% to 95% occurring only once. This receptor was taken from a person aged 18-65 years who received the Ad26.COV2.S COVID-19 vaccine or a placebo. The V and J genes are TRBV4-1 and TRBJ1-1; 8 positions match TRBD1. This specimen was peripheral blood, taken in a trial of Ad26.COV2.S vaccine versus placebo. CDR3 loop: CASSQDRTGLSTEAFF. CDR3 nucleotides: TGCGCCAGCAGCCAAGACAGGACAGGGCTAAGCACTGAAGCTTTCTTT.